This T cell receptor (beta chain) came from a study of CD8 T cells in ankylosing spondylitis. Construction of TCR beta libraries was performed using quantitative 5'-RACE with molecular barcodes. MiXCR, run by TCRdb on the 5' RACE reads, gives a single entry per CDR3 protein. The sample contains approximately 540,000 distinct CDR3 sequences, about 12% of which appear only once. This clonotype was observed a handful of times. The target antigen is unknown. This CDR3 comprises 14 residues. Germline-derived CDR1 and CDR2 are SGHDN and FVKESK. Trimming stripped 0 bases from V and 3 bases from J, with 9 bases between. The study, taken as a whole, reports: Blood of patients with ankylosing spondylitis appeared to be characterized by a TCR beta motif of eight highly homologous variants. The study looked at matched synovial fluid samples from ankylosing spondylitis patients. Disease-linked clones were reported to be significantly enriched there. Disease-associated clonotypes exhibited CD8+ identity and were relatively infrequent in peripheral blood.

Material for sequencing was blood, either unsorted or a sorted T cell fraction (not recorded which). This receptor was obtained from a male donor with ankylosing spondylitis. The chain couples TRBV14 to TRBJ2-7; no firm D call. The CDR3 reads CASSQERWGYEQYV. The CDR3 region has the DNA TGTGCCAGCAGCCAAGAAAGGTGGGGCTACGAGCAGTACGTC.